Listed below are T cell receptor beta chains from one sample, sequenced in a study of OX40 agonist ivuxolimab in advanced cancers. Assay: immunoSEQ multiplex PCR; the TCRdb copy retains only in-frame clones and omits some. The sample has 52,000 or so clones; roughly 88% are singletons. The sample consisted of CD4+ or CD8+ T cells sorted from blood, taken in a trial of the OX40 agonist ivuxolimab. Source of these receptors: an adult with an advanced solid tumor such as melanoma, head and neck, liver or kidney cancer. Both conserved end residues are part of each CDR3. D genes are given only for firm matches.

V gene	J gene	D gene	CDR3 protein
TRBV19	TRBJ2-1	TRBD2	CASSMGGTSGSNEQFF
TRBV10-2	TRBJ2-3	TRBD2	CASSEMSPGGPSADTQYF
TRBV5-5	TRBJ2-3	.	CASSPRGDLGTQYF
TRBV7-2	TRBJ2-1	TRBD1	CASSPGGPEKFF
TRBV10-2	TRBJ1-1	.	CASSPAEYTEAFF
TRBV6-1	TRBJ2-7	.	CASNRVAEQYF
TRBV19	TRBJ2-4	TRBD2	CASSSSGGNWYIQYF
TRBV11-2	TRBJ2-1	TRBD2	CASSRSGSLYNEQFF
TRBV6-5	TRBJ2-3	TRBD2	CASRGLAGVTDTQYF
TRBV7-3	TRBJ1-1	.	CASSLKHGNTEAFF
TRBV5-1	TRBJ2-7	.	CASSFGTPSSYEQYF
TRBV6-5	TRBJ2-7	TRBD2	CASRSAGAGTYEQYF
TRBV7-9	TRBJ1-6	TRBD1	CASSWTGGSPLHF
TRBV28	TRBJ1-2	.	CASSSGQGLGYTF
TRBV4-1	TRBJ1-2	TRBD1	CASSQGDRGTYGYTF
TRBV5-5	TRBJ1-4	.	CASSLGQVNNEKLFF
TRBV6-1	TRBJ1-3	.	CASSDRTVRGNTIYF
TRBV5-4	TRBJ2-7	TRBD2	CASSLEASGEQYF
TRBV28	TRBJ1-5	.	CASSPYRVNQPQHF